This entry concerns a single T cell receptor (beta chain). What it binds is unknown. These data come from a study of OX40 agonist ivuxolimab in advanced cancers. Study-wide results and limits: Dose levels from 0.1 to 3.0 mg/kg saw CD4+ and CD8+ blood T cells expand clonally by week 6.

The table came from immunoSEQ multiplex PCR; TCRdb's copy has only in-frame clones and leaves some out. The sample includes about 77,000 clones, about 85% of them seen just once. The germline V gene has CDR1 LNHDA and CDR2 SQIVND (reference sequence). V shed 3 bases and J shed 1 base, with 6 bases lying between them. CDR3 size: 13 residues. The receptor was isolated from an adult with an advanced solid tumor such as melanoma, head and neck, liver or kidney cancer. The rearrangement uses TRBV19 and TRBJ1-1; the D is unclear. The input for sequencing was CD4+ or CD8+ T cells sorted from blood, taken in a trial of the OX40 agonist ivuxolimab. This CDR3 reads CASSISKNTEAFF. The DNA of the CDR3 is TGTGCCAGTAGTATTTCTAAGAACACTGAAGCTTTCTTT. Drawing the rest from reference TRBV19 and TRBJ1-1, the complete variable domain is DGGITQSPKYLFRKEGQNVTLSCEQNLNHDAMYWYRQDPGQGLRLIYYSQIVNDFQKGDIAEGYSVSREKKESFPLTVTSAQKNPTAFYLCASSISKNTEAFFGQGTRLTVV.